This note documents a single T cell receptor beta chain sequence. The target of this receptor is not known. Nothing much larger sits one base from this clone, and base qualities are not available. Including cysteine and phenylalanine, the CDR3 has 14 amino acids. Of the read, only the CDR3 DNA is kept; its 42 bases are in frame from base 1. The germline V gene sets CDR1 to MNHEY and CDR2 to SVGAGI. The germline ends are 14 bases apart after V is trimmed by 5 bases and J by 4 bases. This entry is derived from a study of cytomegalovirus exposure and HLA in healthy donors (dated by TCRdb to 2016 to 2017). About the study as a whole: In an earlier analysis of fewer than 750 of the donors, around 290 Gb of sequence data and 95 million to 130 million unique TCR beta sequences from roughly 190 million T cells were reported. Among the roughly 390 genotyped donors, around 81% belonged to the genetic ancestry cluster associated with self-reported Caucasian donors. The T cell repertoires of under 700 subjects were profiled by immunosequencing and related to cytomegalovirus serostatus. An early release covering some 640 HLA-typed donors comprised about 300 gigabases of sequencing data and about 90 million unique TCR sequences. All discovery cohort repertoires had been generated on a single sequencing platform. The study aimed to test whether cataloging public T cell receptors could reveal signatures of past pathogen exposure. To study patterns of TCR occurrence, a later analysis re-analyzed previously published TCR beta repertoires from several hundred donors and added high-resolution HLA genotyping. High-throughput TCR immunosequencing, statistical association of individual TCRs with disease status, and machine learning were combined to predict cytomegalovirus infection status. Among 398 genotyped donors of the cohort, an average of about 240,000 unique TCR beta nucleotide sequences were sequenced per donor, roughly 20% of them non-productive. Genome-wide SNP genotypes for about 65% of the 666 donors were used in a later genetic analysis, which treated that subset as a discovery cohort. Alongside the repertoire data, information on donor age, sex, ethnicity and CMV serostatus was compiled. An earlier analysis of 587 of the donors used high-throughput TCR beta sequencing to judge whether each TCR beta V gene segment behaved as functional or pseudogenic. Class I and class II HLA loci were covered by the typing at four-digit resolution. In the later analysis, no new phenotypic data were used to find candidate immune exposures; instead, reliance was placed on TCR beta sequences and their occurrence across donors. A separate validation cohort of 90 to 150 different subjects was used in addition to the roughly 720-subject first cohort. Because of strong linkage in the cohort, five DR-DQ haplotypes were treated as single units for association and clustering. Typing coverage varied by locus: roughly 629-640 donors for A, B, C, DRB1 and DQB1; roughly 520 for DQA1; more than 600 for DPA1; 450 to 480 for DPB1.

The cohort comprised 550 to 700 healthy bone marrow donors. All cohort members were sampled while nominally healthy, although unrecorded immune exposures were likely present. The donor was CMV seronegative and belonged to the group of 352 seronegative cohort members. Each donor provided a peripheral blood sample, and peripheral blood mononuclear cells were used for TCR beta sequencing. The Qiagen DNeasy Blood Extraction Kit was used to extract genomic DNA from the blood cell samples. The receptor library was made with the immunoSEQ multiplex PCR assay. A mixture of 60 forward primers for TCR Vbeta segments and 13 reverse primers for TCR Jbeta segments was used in the multiplex PCR. Amplification of the CDR3 region of rearranged TCR beta genes was performed with a multiplex PCR assay on genomic DNA. On the Illumina HiSeq System, the amplified TCR beta libraries were sequenced as 87-base-pair reads. Concerning the study's data processing: Across the 666 repertoires, a later analysis counted 78 million or so unique TCR beta chains, roughly 11 million of which were shared by at least two donors. Raw reads were error-corrected and collapsed into unique sequences with a nearest-neighbor algorithm that merged closely related sequences to remove PCR and sequencing errors. V, D and J gene segments were assigned by aligning CDR3 sequences to IMGT reference sequences. For a sequence to be retained, at least a six-nucleotide match to both a V gene segment and a J gene segment was required. A rearrangement counted as productive if the CDR3 had no stop codons and remained in frame with V and J, and every other rearrangement counted as non-productive. Following IMGT convention, CDR3 was defined as the stretch from the second conserved V-encoded cysteine up to the conserved J-encoded phenylalanine. In an earlier analysis of roughly 580 of the donors, sequences lacking an unambiguous match to a single V gene segment were excluded. In an earlier analysis of approximately 610 of the donors, V segments were called functional above 56.7% productive rearrangements and were called segregating when the between-donor standard deviation exceeded 5%. A statistical classification framework was built to diagnose cytomegalovirus status from the catalog of TCR beta chain sequences. In a later analysis, V and J genes were assigned by comparing TCR nucleotide sequences against IMGT/GENE-DB human TR gene sequences. A later analysis assigned CDR3 sequences and most-parsimonious VDJ recombination scenarios with the TCRdist pipeline. In a later analysis, every TCR beta chain was defined by the combination of its CDR3 amino acid sequence and its V-gene family, and reads without a unique V-gene family were dropped. In a later analysis, some 600 highly shared, low-generation-probability nucleotide sequences were removed to address suspected cross-contamination and a sequencing artifact. For each public chain, a later analysis derived a clonal expansion index from normalized ranks of inferred template counts within each repertoire. In a later analysis, generation probabilities were computed using a VDJ recombination model fitted to out-of-frame rearrangements, and the results were checked against IGoR. In a later analysis, TCR-TCR, TCR-HLA and TCR-CMV co-occurrence was scored with hypergeometric tests, and a repertoire-size bias correction was applied to TCR pairs. A later analysis estimated false discovery rates by permuting HLA or CMV assignments 20 times. In a later analysis, co-occurring TCRs were grouped using DBSCAN, with TCRdist sequence similarity added in when clustering inside HLA-allele-positive subsets. For co-occurrence clustering, repertoires with fewer than 30,000 or more than 120,000 public chains were excluded, along with several repertoires with anomalous nucleotide sharing. Entries here come from immuneACCESS through TCRdb and include only in-frame sequences with V and J called. Some clones fail to appear in such tables; in the studies checked, an unresolved V gene covers under half of the shortfall, and the cause of the remainder is unknown. The DNA gave D and trimming, while V, J and clone size come from that table. This sample holds about 130,000 clones; 70% to 80% were observed only once. Clones ranked in the top ten supply about 1.7% of the sample.

Overall study results and their limits: Linkage disequilibrium might explain the correlated functional status among segregating V segments, but an unknown experimental factor could not be excluded. In a later analysis, TCR association rates were found to vary across HLA loci, with the most associated TCRs seen for DRB1 alleles and the fewest for HLA-C alleles. The classifier was reported to diagnose cytomegalovirus status with high specificity and sensitivity in both the original and validation cohorts. Presence/absence analyses assumed roughly uniform sequencing depth across donors, an assumption that may not hold. Broadly in line with IMGT annotations, most TCR beta V segments showed up in productive rearrangements about 90% or about 30% of the time in an earlier analysis of roughly 590 of the donors. An association between a missense DCLRE1C variant and V-gene and J-gene trimming of TCR beta chains was found in a later genetic analysis and replicated in an independent cohort. The authors suggested that the approach could potentially be generalized to other disease states and immunological phenotypes. In a later genetic analysis, fewer N-insertions in productive TCRs were reported among donors in an Asian-associated ancestry cluster than the roughly 640-donor mean. For the cohort, immune exposure information was limited to CMV serostatus. While some public TCRs were present in many individuals, most TCR sequences turned up only very rarely across donors. When HLA alleles, especially DR and DQ, strongly co-occurred, TCR associations were difficult to assign to individual alleles. In a later analysis, several top co-occurrence clusters were reported to appear linked to parvovirus B19, influenza, CMV and Epstein-Barr virus. A group of highly shared sequence variants was considered likely to be a technical artifact of the sequencing pipeline. Because some donors lacked HLA typing at each locus, the association tests relied only on the typed subset. In a later analysis, most CMV-associated TCR beta chains were found to appear HLA-restricted, with HLA associations seemingly driven largely by CMV exposure. The study gave a list of roughly 150 TCR beta chains associated with cytomegalovirus. At a false discovery rate of 0.05, a later analysis linked roughly 17,000 TCR beta sequences to specific HLA alleles. The earlier analysis of some 560 of the donors excluded some 15 rarely observed V segments, including chromosome 9 orphons, because counts were too low. In a later analysis, HLA-associated TCR beta chains showed more clonal expansion and lower generation probabilities than non-associated chains that were equally common. A further reported finding was that TCR beta sequences accurately predicted the HLA-A and HLA-B alleles for most subjects in the first cohort. Only TCR beta chains were sequenced in this cohort, and the absence of alpha or paired-chain data limited detectable features. Some IMGT-functional V segments, including TRBV6-2 and TRBV6-3, could not be distinguished by the 87-base-pair reads and were therefore excluded. A few of the identified cytomegalovirus-associated TCR beta chains were confirmed in vitro to be specific for cytomegalovirus antigens.

The clonotype comes from a woman aged 50 to 60 in good health and CMV-seronegative. Recombination connected TRBV6-5 to TRBJ1-1, with no reliable assignment of the D segment. Sequences were obtained from PBMCs. The nucleotide sequence is TGTGCCAGCAGTGACGACCCAGCGAGCACTGAAGCTTTCTTT. Its translation reads: CASSDDPASTEAFF.